These 17 T cell receptor beta chains were all obtained from the same sample, sequenced in a study of shared T cell receptors in the human thymus. Method: immunoSEQ multiplex PCR; TCRdb's copy keeps in-frame clones and lacks some. The sample contains roughly 660,000 clones, approximately 87% of which appear only once. These records were also assigned to another study, of human thymus T cells.

Sequences were obtained from thymocytes. These receptor sequences come from a boy younger than two with a congenital heart defect.

The chain couples TRBV5-6 to TRBJ2-7, with D unclear. With 1 base removed from V and 3 bases from J, the gap between germline ends came to 8 bases. This CDR3 spans 13 amino acids. Looked up from germline, CDR1 is SGHDT and CDR2 is YYEEEE. CDR3 amino acids: CASSLWRSYEQYF. The CDR3 nucleotides are TGTGCCAGCAGCTTGTGGCGGAGCTACGAGCAGTACTTC. The full variable domain, rest sourced from reference TRBV5-6 and TRBJ2-7, is DAGVTQSPTHLIKTRGQQVTLRCSPKSGHDTVSWYQQALGQGPQFIFQYYEEEERQRGNFPDRFSGHQFPNYSSELNVNALLLGDSALYLCASSLWRSYEQYFGPGTRLTVT.

J is TRBJ2-7 and V is TRBV18; TRBD2 matches 7 bases. V gave up 6 bases and J gave up 6 bases; unmatched junction bases: 11. CDR3 length: 14 residues. Germline V gene lookup returns CDR1 KGHSH and CDR2 LQKENI. CDR3: CASSRGGERGEQYF. CDR3 nucleotide sequence: TGTGCCAGCTCCCGCGGGGGAGAGAGGGGCGAGCAGTACTTC.

The CDR3 coding sequence is TGTGCCAGCAGCTCGAGAAACGGACAGGGGGACTATGGCTACACCTTC. It specifies CASSSRNGQGDYGYTF. The V and J genes are TRBV27 and TRBJ1-2; 10 nucleotides match TRBD1. V was clipped by 6 bases and J by 3 bases; unmatched bases: 10. Germline V CDR1 and CDR2: MNHEY, SMNVEV (reference sequence). The CDR3 length is 16 residues.

Details on this clone: Other DNA variants within this sample encode the same CDR3. The V gene is TRBV9, the J gene TRBJ2-3; the D is unclear. The germline V gene has CDR1 SGDLS and CDR2 YYNGEE. This CDR3 region has 11 residues. Trimming took 3 bases from V and 4 from J, leaving 3 bases between them. The CDR3 coding sequence is TGTGCCAGCAGCGCGTCAGATACGCAGTATTTT. This sequence encodes CASSASDTQYF.

The V and J genes are TRBV7-2 and TRBJ2-7; TRBD2 aligns across 9 bases. Germline V gives CDR1 SGHTA, CDR2 FQGNSA. The CDR3 sequence is 16 residues long. V shed 3 bases and J 7 bases; nucleotides not matched to a gene: 13. CDR3 DNA sequence: TGTGCCAGCAGCTTGGTATGGGCGGGAGGGCCGTGGGAGCAGTACTTC. It translates to CASSLVWAGGPWEQYF.

This clone was found once. The chain carries TRBV25-1 and TRBJ1-1, with D possibly matching TRBD1 (6 bases). V was pared by 2 bases and J by 0 bases, with 13 bases between. This CDR3 is built from 16 residues. Germline V gene lookup returns CDR1 MGHDK and CDR2 SYGVNS. CDR3 in amino acids: CASSEGPQGLNTEAFF. CDR3 coding DNA: TGTGCCAGCAGTGAAGGGCCACAGGGACTGAACACTGAAGCTTTCTTT. Supplemented by reference TRBV25-1 and TRBJ1-1, the full variable domain reads EADIYQTPRYLVIGTGKKITLECSQTMGHDKMYWYQQDPGMELHLIHYSYGVNSTEKGDLSSESTVSRIRTEHFPLTLESARPSHTSQYLCASSEGPQGLNTEAFFGQGTRLTVV.

The V call is TRBV2, the J call TRBJ1-4; D is perhaps TRBD1 (6 bases). This CDR3 spans 16 amino acids. Germline-derived CDR1 and CDR2 are SNHLY and FYNNEI. V lost 0 bases, J lost 7 bases, and 15 bases lay in between. Written as DNA, the CDR3 is TGTGCCAGCAGTGAAGCAGGCACAGGGCGGGCTGAAAAACTGTTTTTT. Its translation: CASSEAGTGRAEKLFF.

The CDR3 spells CASTPTEGGRTDTQYF. The CDR3 DNA sequence: TGTGCCAGTACCCCTACTGAGGGCGGGCGCACAGATACGCAGTATTTT. The rearrangement links TRBV19 to TRBJ2-3, with TRBD2 as a possible D gene (5 bases). V lost 7 bases, J lost 1 base, and 18 bases lay in between. The CDR3 extends over 16 amino acids. The germline gives CDR1 LNHDA, CDR2 SQIVND (reference sequence).

With regard to this clone: Other DNA sequences in the sample encode the same CDR3. The chain has TRBV5-1 and TRBJ2-7, with 9 bases that match TRBD1. The CDR3 loop spans 13 amino acids. Germline V gives CDR1 SGHRS, CDR2 YFSETQ. After removal of 4 bases from V and 5 bases from J, the junction contained 4 bases not matched to a gene. CDR3 sequence: CASSRTGVDEQYF. The CDR3 DNA reads TGCGCCAGCAGCCGGACAGGGGTGGACGAGCAGTACTTC.

The chain is built from TRBV7-8 and TRBJ2-3; possibly TRBD2 for D (5 bases). This CDR3 has 15 residues. V lost 5 bases and J lost 2, with 14 bases in between. In germline, CDR1 is SGHVS, CDR2 FQNEAQ. CDR3 sequence reads: CASSRDGLNTDTQYF. In DNA, the CDR3 is TGTGCCAGCAGCCGCGACGGACTTAACACAGATACGCAGTATTTT.

V gene TRBV29-1 combines with J gene TRBJ1-2, with D perhaps TRBD1 (5 bases). V lost 3 bases to trimming and J lost 5 bases, with 10 bases between them. The CDR3 consists of 12 residues. Germline V CDR1 and CDR2: SQVTM, ANQGSEA. The CDR3 DNA follows: TGCAGCGTTGATGGGTCAGGGTATGGCTACACCTTC. Residues: CSVDGSGYGYTF.

CDR3 DNA: TGTGCCAGCAGCTTAGCGAGACAGGGTCGGGGCTACGAGCAGTACTTC. Translation gives CASSLARQGRGYEQYF. V is TRBV7-2 and J is TRBJ2-7, with 7 bases identical to TRBD1. Unmatched junction bases numbered 8, after V lost 0 bases and J lost 3 bases. The germline gives CDR1 SGHTA, CDR2 FQGNSA. The CDR3 length is 16 residues.

V usage is TRBV27 and J usage is TRBJ2-7; perhaps TRBD1 as D (5 bases). Trimming shortened V by 6 bases and J by 5 bases, and 17 bases separated the two germline ends. Per the germline V gene, CDR1 is MNHEY and CDR2 is SMNVEV (reference sequence). The CDR3 extends over 14 amino acids. The CDR3 loop reads CASRLTSGFHEQYF. Here the CDR3 DNA reads TGTGCCAGCAGACTCACCTCAGGGTTCCACGAGCAGTACTTC.

This chain joins TRBV7-6 and TRBJ2-2; TRBD2 aligns across 8 bases. Germline V gene sequence: CDR1 SGHVS, CDR2 FNYEAQ. The CDR3 has 17 amino acids. The V segment lost 5 bases and the J segment 6 bases; nucleotides outside the gene matches: 14. The CDR3 region has the DNA TGTGCCAGCAGCCAATTGGCCGCGGGAGGAAGGGCCGGGGAGCTGTTTTTT. It specifies CASSQLAAGGRAGELFF.

The chain combines TRBV6-6 with TRBJ2-5; 11 bases map to TRBD2. Germline CDR1 is MNHNY and CDR2 is SVGAGI (reference sequence). This CDR3 contains 15 residues. V shed 4 bases and J 4 bases; nucleotides not matched to a gene: 5. CDR3: CASSSWTSGSETQYF. For the CDR3, the DNA is TGTGCCAGCAGTTCCTGGACTAGCGGGTCAGAGACCCAGTACTTC.

This chain uses TRBV19 with TRBJ1-1; TRBD1 aligns across 10 bases. Germline CDR1 LNHDA, CDR2 SQIVND (reference sequence). J lost 3 bases, V lost 3 bases, and 7 bases had no gene match. This CDR3 is built from 16 residues. The CDR3 loop is CASSIHLGQGDTEAFF. The CDR3 nucleotides read TGTGCCAGTAGTATCCACCTCGGACAGGGGGACACTGAAGCTTTCTTT.

The chain employs TRBV7-9 and TRBJ2-1; 13 positions match TRBD2. The V gene's germline CDR1 is SEHNR and CDR2 FQNEAQ (reference sequence). The CDR3 loop spans 16 amino acids. Losses at the gene ends were 5 bases for V and 6 bases for J; bases not matched to a gene: 7. DNA for the CDR3: TGTGCCAGCAGCCCCACCGGACTAGCGGGAGCCAATGAGCAGTTCTTC. This translates into CASSPTGLAGANEQFF. The variable domain in full, with the rest retrieved from reference TRBV7-9 and TRBJ2-1, is DTGVSQNPRHKITKRGQNVTFRCDPISEHNRLYWYRQTLGQGPEFLTYFQNEAQLEKSRLLSDRFSAERPKGSFSTLEIQRTEQGDSAMYLCASSPTGLAGANEQFFGPGTRLTVL.